The 27 T cell receptor beta chains in this list originate from one sample, sequenced in a study of blood T cell repertoires in COVID-19 (dated by TCRdb to the early 2020s). Libraries came from the immunoSEQ multiplex PCR assay. Drawn from immuneACCESS, this table holds only the in-frame rearrangements with V and J called that TCRdb kept. Clones are partly lost; checked studies trace under half to an unresolved V gene and leave the rest unexplained. This sample is represented by 150,000 to 200,000 clones; approximately 84% of them were singletons. The ten largest make up about 6.9% of the sample. The sample was peripheral blood. Receptor source: a human donor with acute or convalescent COVID-19. The donor label of this sample is uncertain.

This clone was observed a single time. The rearrangement joins TRBV5-8 to TRBJ2-7, with 8 nucleotides matching TRBD1. Per germline, CDR1 SGHTS and CDR2 YDEGEE. Germline trimming cut 2 bases from V and 4 bases from J; bases unmatched to any gene: 8. The CDR3 loop spans 15 amino acids. In nucleotides, the CDR3 is TGTGCCAGCAGCTTAACCGGGACAGGCCTTTACGAGCAGTACTTC. Protein product: CASSLTGTGLYEQYF.

This clone was counted a few times. V and J are TRBV7-9 and TRBJ2-2, with D possibly being TRBD1 (5 bases). The CDR3 covers 15 residues. Trimming cost V 4 bases and J 2 bases, with 11 bases left between them. Germline CDR1 is SEHNR and CDR2 is FQNEAQ (reference sequence). Here the CDR3 DNA reads TGTGCCAGCAGCTGGGGCGACAGAAACACCGGGGAGCTGTTTTTT. Translating it yields CASSWGDRNTGELFF.

V is TRBV5-3 and J is TRBJ2-1; possibly TRBD2 for D (6 bases). TRBV5-3 is treated as an ORF (open reading frame) with a function not yet certain. The V gene lost 3 bases and the J gene lost 1 base, with 20 bases spanning the gap. The CDR3 covers 18 residues. CDR3 DNA: TGTGCCAGAAGCTGGCGGGACTTAGGACCGAGGTCCTACAATGAGCAGTTCTTC. Its translation is CARSWRDLGPRSYNEQFF.

The V gene is TRBV10-3, the J gene TRBJ1-1; no clear D gene. CDR1 and CDR2 (germline): ENHRY, SYGVKD. The CDR3 is 14 residues long. V dropped 6 bases and J dropped 1 base, with 12 bases sitting between them. The CDR3 bases are TGTGCCATCAGCTCTGAGGCACAGAACACTGAAGCTTTCTTT. Residues: CAISSEAQNTEAFF.

The CDR3 sequence: CSASGQGPSSNEKLFF. The CDR3 DNA is TGCAGTGCTAGTGGACAGGGGCCTTCGTCGAATGAAAAACTGTTTTTT. V gene TRBV20-1 combines with J gene TRBJ1-4, with 9 bases that match TRBD1. The CDR3 length is 16 residues. V gave up 3 bases and J gave up 5 bases; unmatched junction bases: 10. From germline, CDR1 is DFQATT and CDR2 SNEGSKA (reference sequence).

The chain has TRBV9 and TRBJ2-5; D is possibly TRBD2 (5 bases). Trimming left V 0 bases short and J 0 bases short, with 15 bases between. CDR3 length: 17 residues. The V gene's germline CDR1 is SGDLS and CDR2 YYNGEE. The CDR3 loop is CASSVGGQIWYQETQYF. The CDR3 nucleotides are TGTGCCAGCAGCGTAGGAGGGCAGATCTGGTACCAAGAGACCCAGTACTTC.

The V and J genes are TRBV5-1 and TRBJ1-6, with D possibly TRBD1 on 5 matching bases. The V end was cut by 3 bases, the J end by 9 bases, with 16 bases between. There are 15 residues in the CDR3. Germline CDR1 SGHRS, CDR2 YFSETQ. The CDR3 reads CASSWDGQGGSPLHF. The DNA for the CDR3 is TGCGCCAGCAGCTGGGATGGGCAGGGAGGTTCACCCCTCCACTTT.

This chain links TRBV5-5 with TRBJ1-2; D may be TRBD1 (5 bases). Germline assignment: CDR1 SGHKS and CDR2 YYEKEE (reference sequence). The CDR3 totals 12 residues. Trimming removed 4 bases from V and 3 bases from J, with 7 bases in between. CDR3 DNA: TGTGCCAGCAGCGACAGTTACTATGGCTACACCTTC. Its protein is CASSDSYYGYTF.

This chain uses TRBV5-1 with TRBJ1-6; D is perhaps TRBD1 (5 bases). The germline CDR1 and CDR2 sequences are SGHRS and YFSETQ. Deletions cut 4 bases from V and 7 bases from J, with 9 bases between. This CDR3 spans 13 amino acids. In DNA, the CDR3 is TGCGCCAGCAGCGCGAGACAGAATTCACCCCTCCACTTT. It is translated as CASSARQNSPLHF. Full variable domain (rest looked up from reference TRBV5-1 and TRBJ1-6): KAGVTQTPRYLIKTRGQQVTLSCSPISGHRSVSWYQQTPGQGLQFLFEYFSETQRNKGNFPGRFSGRQFSNSRSEMNVSTLELGDSALYLCASSARQNSPLHFGNGTRLTVT.

The CDR3, as DNA: TGTGCCAGCAGCCAAGATTGGGCTAGCGGGGCCCCCACCGGGGAGCTGTTTTTT. It is translated as CASSQDWASGAPTGELFF. The rearrangement joins TRBV3-1 (or the pseudogene TRBV3-2) to TRBJ2-2, with 9 bases lining up with TRBD2. The germline V gene has CDR1 LGHDT and CDR2 YNNKEL (reference sequence). Unmatched junction bases numbered 9, after V lost 0 bases and J lost 4 bases. CDR3 length: 18 amino acids.

This clone was picked up a small number of times. This chain links TRBV24-1 with TRBJ2-7; D gene unclear. The V end was cut by 0 bases, the J end by 9 bases, with 23 bases between. CDR1 and CDR2 (germline): KGHDR, SFDVKD. This CDR3 has 17 amino acids. CDR3 region: CATSDLWSWHGPLGQYF. For the CDR3, the DNA is TGTGCCACCAGTGATTTGTGGAGTTGGCACGGCCCCCTTGGGCAGTACTTC.

This chain uses TRBV30 with TRBJ2-6, with D possibly TRBD1 on 6 matching bases. The V gene's germline CDR1 is GTSNPN and CDR2 SVGIG (reference sequence). CDR3 length: 16 amino acids. Trimming left V 5 bases short and J 0 bases short, with 14 bases between. CDR3 sequence reads: CAWAGDGLSGANVLTF. CDR3 nucleotides: TGTGCCTGGGCAGGGGATGGGCTCTCTGGGGCCAACGTCCTGACTTTC.

The CDR3 coding sequence is TGTGCCAGCAGTTGGGGACTAGCGGGGGGCTACGAGCAGTACTTC. Translated, it gives CASSWGLAGGYEQYF. V is TRBV27 and J is TRBJ2-7; TRBD2 matches at 15 bases. Germline assignment: CDR1 MNHEY and CDR2 SMNVEV (reference sequence). Trimming at V came to 4 bases and at J to 3 bases, leaving 1 base not matched to a gene. The CDR3 consists of 15 residues.

This chain joins TRBV6-5 and TRBJ2-1, with TRBD2 identical over 9 bases. Germline CDR1 reads MNHEY; CDR2 reads SVGAGI. The CDR3 spans 15 residues. V was pared by 6 bases and J by 5 bases, with 8 bases of the junction left unmatched. The CDR3 loop is CASSTGLASNNEQFF. CDR3 nucleotide sequence: TGTGCCAGCAGCACCGGACTAGCGTCCAACAATGAGCAGTTCTTC.

This sequence joins TRBV27 and TRBJ1-6; 7 bases line up with TRBD1. Trimming took 4 bases from V and 0 from J; bases not matched to a gene: 9. This CDR3 has 18 amino acids. The germline CDR1 and CDR2 sequences are MNHEY and SMNVEV (reference sequence). The CDR3 DNA reads as TGTGCCAGCAGTTCTCCGGGACAGACTTACTCCTATAATTCACCCCTCCACTTT. Its protein is CASSSPGQTYSYNSPLHF.

This clone occurred a few times. This rearrangement joins TRBV5-1 to TRBJ1-2; 7 bases are shared with TRBD1. The CDR3 is 15 amino acids. V was pared by 5 bases and J by 0 bases, with 7 bases of the junction left unmatched. Germline-derived CDR1 and CDR2 are SGHRS and YFSETQ. CDR3 in DNA: TGCGCCAGCAGTTATGACAGGGTAACTAACTATGGCTACACCTTC. Amino acids: CASSYDRVTNYGYTF.

The chain links TRBV4-1 to TRBJ1-5, with D maybe TRBD1 (5 bases). The germline CDR1 and CDR2 sequences are MGHRA and YSYEKL. Deletions cut 0 bases from V and 11 bases from J, with 20 bases between. The CDR3 is 16 amino acids. The CDR3 DNA sequence: TGCGCCAGCAGCCAAGATGTACCCCAGGGCGGGGGGTCCCAGCATTTT. This translates into CASSQDVPQGGGSQHF.

CDR3 bases: TGTGCCAGCAGCTTAGTCCCAGGGTCCCGGACTAACTCCTACGAGCAGTACTTC. Amino acids: CASSLVPGSRTNSYEQYF. The V call is TRBV7-2, the J call TRBJ2-7; a possible D gene is TRBD2 (6 bases). The V and J ends lost 1 base and 0 bases respectively, with 19 bases between them. The CDR3 has 18 residues. Germline CDR1 and CDR2: SGHTA and FQGNSA.

The V and J genes are TRBV5-1 and TRBJ2-3; 8 bases are shared with TRBD2. Unmatched junction bases numbered 15, after V lost 1 base and J lost 2 bases. The CDR3 spans 19 residues. Germline CDR1 SGHRS, CDR2 YFSETQ. The CDR3 coding sequence is TGCGCCAGCAGCTTGAGGGGAACAAGTACTAGCGGCCCCACAGATACGCAGTATTTT. The encoded protein is CASSLRGTSTSGPTDTQYF.

The chain links TRBV20-1 to TRBJ2-2; D may be TRBD2 (6 bases). Germline CDR1 DFQATT, CDR2 SNEGSKA (reference sequence). V was shortened by 3 bases and J by 0 bases, with 8 bases between the two germline ends. The CDR3 covers 14 residues. Here the CDR3 DNA reads TGCAGTGCTAGTCGGGGGTCGAACACCGGGGAGCTGTTTTTT. It encodes CSASRGSNTGELFF.

The V and J genes are TRBV28 and TRBJ2-7; 13 nucleotides align to TRBD2. Trimming at V came to 8 bases and at J to 4 bases, leaving 8 bases not matched to a gene. CDR1 is MDHEN and CDR2 is SYDVKM in the germline V gene. This CDR3 contains 15 residues. Here the CDR3 reads CASRRTSGRMYEQYF. CDR3 nucleotides: TGTGCCAGCCGACGGACTAGCGGGAGAATGTACGAGCAGTACTTC. Drawing the rest from reference TRBV28 and TRBJ2-7, the complete variable domain is DVKVTQSSRYLVKRTGEKVFLECVQDMDHENMFWYRQDPGLGLRLIYFSYDVKMKEKGDIPEGYSVSREKKERFSLILESASTNQTSMYLCASRRTSGRMYEQYFGPGTRLTVT.

This chain joins TRBV4-1 and TRBJ2-3, with TRBD2 identical over 15 bases. The CDR3 contains 19 residues. Per germline, CDR1 MGHRA and CDR2 YSYEKL. J lost 0 bases, V lost 3 bases, and 7 bases had no gene match. CDR3 loop: CASSQGPGLAGGSTDTQYF. The CDR3 DNA reads TGCGCCAGCAGCCAGGGGCCGGGACTAGCGGGAGGAAGCACAGATACGCAGTATTTT.

The gene calls are TRBV3-1 (or the pseudogene TRBV3-2) and TRBJ2-3; TRBD1 matches 8 bases. Germline CDR1 and CDR2: LGHDT and YNNKEL (reference sequence). The CDR3 is made up of 17 amino acids. The ends lost 4 bases at V and 3 bases at J; junction bases unmatched: 12. The CDR3 nucleotides read TGTGCCAGCAGCCGGTCCCCGGGACAGGTGAGGACAGATACGCAGTATTTT. The encoded protein is CASSRSPGQVRTDTQYF.

This clone was observed a single time. CDR3 protein: CASSPRDTNTEAFF. CDR3 nucleotides: TGTGCCAGCAGCCCGCGAGACACCAACACTGAAGCTTTCTTT. The chain couples TRBV3-1 (or the pseudogene TRBV3-2) to TRBJ1-1; D unclear. CDR1 is LGHDT, CDR2 YNNKEL, per germline (reference sequence). With 4 bases removed from V and 2 bases from J, the gap between germline ends came to 11 bases. The CDR3 totals 14 residues.

V and J are TRBV6-5 and TRBJ2-1; 7 nucleotides align to TRBD2. The CDR3 has 15 residues. The V and J ends lost 7 bases and 7 bases, in that order; junction bases with no gene match: 13. CDR1 MNHEY and CDR2 SVGAGI come from the germline V gene. CDR3 residues: CASTLQGAGPNEQFF. The CDR3 bases are TGTGCCAGCACCCTCCAGGGAGCGGGGCCAAATGAGCAGTTCTTC.

The J gene is TRBJ2-3, the V gene TRBV7-9, with a tentative D call TRBD1 (6 bases). This CDR3 comprises 14 residues. Trimming removed 4 bases from V and 4 bases from J, with 12 bases in between. Per the germline V gene, CDR1 is SEHNR and CDR2 is FQNEAQ (reference sequence). The CDR3, as DNA: TGTGCCAGCAGCTCAGGGGCCGCCCCAGATACGCAGTATTTT. Translation gives CASSSGAAPDTQYF.

The V and J genes are TRBV6-2 or TRBV6-3 and TRBJ2-1, with 9 nucleotides matching TRBD1. Germline V gives CDR1 MNHEY, CDR2 SVGEGT. The CDR3 runs to 16 residues. J lost 5 bases, V lost 4 bases, and 9 bases had no gene match. The CDR3 region is CASSSYGQGRNNEQFF. CDR3 bases: TGTGCCAGCAGTTCCTATGGACAGGGGCGAAACAATGAGCAGTTCTTC.